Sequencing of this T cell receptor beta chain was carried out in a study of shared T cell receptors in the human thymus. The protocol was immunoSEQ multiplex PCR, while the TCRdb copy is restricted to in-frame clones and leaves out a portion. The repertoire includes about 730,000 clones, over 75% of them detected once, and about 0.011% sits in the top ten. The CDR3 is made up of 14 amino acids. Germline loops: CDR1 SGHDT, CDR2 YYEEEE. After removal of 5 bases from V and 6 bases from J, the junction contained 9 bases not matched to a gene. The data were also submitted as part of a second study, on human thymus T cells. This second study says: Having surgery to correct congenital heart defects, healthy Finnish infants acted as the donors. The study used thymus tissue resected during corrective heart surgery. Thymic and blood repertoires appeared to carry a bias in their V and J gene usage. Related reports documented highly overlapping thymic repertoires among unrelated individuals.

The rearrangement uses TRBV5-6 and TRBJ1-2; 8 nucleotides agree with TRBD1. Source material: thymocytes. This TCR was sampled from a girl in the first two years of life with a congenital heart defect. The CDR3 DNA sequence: TGTGCCAGCAGAGGCCTCCAGGGGGCCGATGGCTACACCTTC. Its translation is CASRGLQGADGYTF. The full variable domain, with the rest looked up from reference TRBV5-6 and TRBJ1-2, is DAGVTQSPTHLIKTRGQQVTLRCSPKSGHDTVSWYQQALGQGPQFIFQYYEEEERQRGNFPDRFSGHQFPNYSSELNVNALLLGDSALYLCASRGLQGADGYTFGSGTRLTVV.